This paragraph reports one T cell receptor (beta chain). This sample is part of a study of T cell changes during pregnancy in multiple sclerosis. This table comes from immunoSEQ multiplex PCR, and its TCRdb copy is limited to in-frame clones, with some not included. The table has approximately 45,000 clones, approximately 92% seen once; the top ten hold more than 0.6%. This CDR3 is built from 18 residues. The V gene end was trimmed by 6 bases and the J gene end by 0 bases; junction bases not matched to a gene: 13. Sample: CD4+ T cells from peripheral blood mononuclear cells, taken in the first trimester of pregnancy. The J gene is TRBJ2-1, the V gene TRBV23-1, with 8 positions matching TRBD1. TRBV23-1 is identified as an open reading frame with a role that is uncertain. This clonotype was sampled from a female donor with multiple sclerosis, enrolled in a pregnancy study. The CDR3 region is CASSRTPGGASSYNEQFF. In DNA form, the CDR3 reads TGCGCCAGCAGCCGCACTCCAGGGGGCGCGAGCTCCTACAATGAGCAGTTCTTC.